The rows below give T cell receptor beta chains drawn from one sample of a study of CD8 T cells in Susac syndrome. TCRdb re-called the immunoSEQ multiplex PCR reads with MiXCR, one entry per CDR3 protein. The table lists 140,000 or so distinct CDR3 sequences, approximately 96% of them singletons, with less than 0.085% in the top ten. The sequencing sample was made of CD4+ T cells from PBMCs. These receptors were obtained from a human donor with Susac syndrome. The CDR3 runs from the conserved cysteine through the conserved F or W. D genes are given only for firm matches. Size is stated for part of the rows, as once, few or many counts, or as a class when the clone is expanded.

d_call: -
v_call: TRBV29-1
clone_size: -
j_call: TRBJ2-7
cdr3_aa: CSVGGGTYEQYF
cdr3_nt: TGCAGCGTGGGGGGTGGAACCTACGAGCAGTACTTC

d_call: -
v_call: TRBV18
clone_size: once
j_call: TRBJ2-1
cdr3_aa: CASSPPVRYNEQFF
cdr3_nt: TGTGCCAGCTCACCACCGGTACGGTACAATGAGCAGTTCTTC

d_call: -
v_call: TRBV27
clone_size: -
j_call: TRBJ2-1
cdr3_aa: CASKAETSYNEQFF
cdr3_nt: TGTGCCAGCAAGGCGGAGACCTCATACAATGAGCAGTTCTTC

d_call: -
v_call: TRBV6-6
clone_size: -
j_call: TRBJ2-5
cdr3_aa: CASGFAERGETQYF
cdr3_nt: TGTGCCAGCGGCTTCGCGGAGAGGGGGGAGACCCAGTACTTC

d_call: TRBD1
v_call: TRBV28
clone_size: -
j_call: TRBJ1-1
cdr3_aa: CASSLDRVWAFF
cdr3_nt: TGTGCCAGCAGTTTAGACAGGGTTTGGGCTTTCTTT

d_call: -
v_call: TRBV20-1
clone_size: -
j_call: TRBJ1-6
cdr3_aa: CSASSDSLHNPPLHF
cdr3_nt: TGCAGTGCTAGTTCTGACAGCCTCCATAATCCACCCCTCCACTTT

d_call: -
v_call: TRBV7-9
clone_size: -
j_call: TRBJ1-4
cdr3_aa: CASSLHSTNEKLFF
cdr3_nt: TGTGCCAGCAGCCTTCATTCAACTAATGAAAAACTGTTTTTT

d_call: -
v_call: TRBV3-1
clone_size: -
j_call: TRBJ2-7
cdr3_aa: CASSQDRWAARGQYF
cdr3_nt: TGTGCCAGCAGCCAAGATCGGTGGGCGGCACGGGGGCAGTACTTC

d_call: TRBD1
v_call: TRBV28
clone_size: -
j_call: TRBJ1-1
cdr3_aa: CASSQGDTEAFF
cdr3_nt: TGTGCCAGCAGCCAGGGGGACACTGAAGCTTTCTTT

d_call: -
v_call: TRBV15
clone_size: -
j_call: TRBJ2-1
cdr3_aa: CATSREERKQFF
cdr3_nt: TGTGCCACCAGCAGAGAAGAGCGGAAGCAGTTCTTC

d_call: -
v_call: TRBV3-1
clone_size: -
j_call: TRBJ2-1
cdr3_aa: CLGRWQFF
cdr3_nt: TGCTTGGGGCGGTGGCAGTTCTTC

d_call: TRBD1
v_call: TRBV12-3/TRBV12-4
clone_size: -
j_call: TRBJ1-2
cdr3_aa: CASRQGGGYTF
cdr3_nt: TGTGCCAGCCGACAGGGGGGGGGCTACACCTTC

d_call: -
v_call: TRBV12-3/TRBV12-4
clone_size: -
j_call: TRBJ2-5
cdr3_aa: CASSLGVKETQYF
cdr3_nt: TGTGCCAGCAGTTTAGGCGTGAAAGAGACCCAGTACTTC

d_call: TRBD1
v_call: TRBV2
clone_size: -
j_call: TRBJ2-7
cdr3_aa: CASSEATGGIYEQYF
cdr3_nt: TGTGCCAGCAGTGAGGCGACAGGGGGGATTTACGAGCAGTACTTC

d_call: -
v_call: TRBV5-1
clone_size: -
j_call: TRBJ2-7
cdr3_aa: CASSSHGIRLYEQYF
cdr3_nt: TGCGCCAGCAGTTCTCACGGGATCAGACTCTACGAGCAGTACTTC

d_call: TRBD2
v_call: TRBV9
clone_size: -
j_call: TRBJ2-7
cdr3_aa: CASSPGTTHEQYF
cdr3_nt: TGTGCCAGCAGCCCCGGGACTACCCACGAGCAGTACTTC

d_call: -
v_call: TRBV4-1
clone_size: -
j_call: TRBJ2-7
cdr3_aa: CASSQRGSSYEQYF
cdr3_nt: TGCGCCAGCAGCCAAAGGGGGTCGTCCTACGAGCAGTACTTC

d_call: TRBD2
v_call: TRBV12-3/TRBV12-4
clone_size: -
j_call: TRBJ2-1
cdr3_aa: CASRVAGGNNEQFF
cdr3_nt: TGTGCCAGCAGAGTAGCGGGAGGCAACAATGAGCAGTTCTTC

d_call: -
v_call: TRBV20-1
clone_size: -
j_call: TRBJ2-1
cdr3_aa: CSARDRVLGTDEQFF
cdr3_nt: TGCAGTGCTAGAGATAGGGTGCTAGGGACGGATGAGCAGTTCTTC

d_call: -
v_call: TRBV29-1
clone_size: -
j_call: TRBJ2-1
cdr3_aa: CSVDYRDDEQFF
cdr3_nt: TGCAGCGTTGATTACAGGGACGATGAGCAGTTCTTC

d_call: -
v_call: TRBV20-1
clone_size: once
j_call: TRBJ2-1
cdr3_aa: CSAQRLPNEQFF
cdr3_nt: TGCAGTGCCCAGAGACTCCCCAATGAGCAGTTCTTC

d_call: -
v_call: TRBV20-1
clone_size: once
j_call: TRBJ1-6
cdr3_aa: CSAIQGTNSPLHF
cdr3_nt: TGCAGTGCTATACAAGGGACGAATTCACCCCTCCACTTT

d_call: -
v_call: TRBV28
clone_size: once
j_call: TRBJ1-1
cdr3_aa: CASTPVGETEAFF
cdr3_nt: TGTGCCAGCACCCCGGTGGGGGAGACTGAAGCTTTCTTT

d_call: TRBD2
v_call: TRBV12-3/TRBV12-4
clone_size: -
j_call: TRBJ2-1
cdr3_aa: CASSYGGRYSYNEQFF
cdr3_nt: TGTGCCAGCAGTTACGGCGGGAGGTATTCCTACAATGAGCAGTTCTTC

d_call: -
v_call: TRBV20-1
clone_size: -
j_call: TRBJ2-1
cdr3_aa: CSAKGLNEQFF
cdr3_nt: TGCAGTGCTAAGGGCCTCAATGAGCAGTTCTTC

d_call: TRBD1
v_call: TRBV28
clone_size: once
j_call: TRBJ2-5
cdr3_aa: CASNRPGTGEETQYF
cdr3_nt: TGTGCCAGCAACCGGCCGGGGACAGGGGAAGAGACCCAGTACTTC

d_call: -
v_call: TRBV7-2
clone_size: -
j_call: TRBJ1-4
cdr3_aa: CASSSGTRREKLFF
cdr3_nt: TGTGCCAGCAGCTCCGGGACCCGACGGGAAAAACTGTTTTTT

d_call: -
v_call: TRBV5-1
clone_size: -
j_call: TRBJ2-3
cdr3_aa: CASSFSDGADTQYF
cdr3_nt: TGCGCCAGCAGCTTCTCTGACGGAGCAGATACGCAGTATTTT

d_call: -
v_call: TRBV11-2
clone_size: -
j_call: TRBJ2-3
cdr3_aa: CASSTLGLNENTQYF
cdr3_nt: TGTGCCAGCAGCACCCTAGGCCTAAATGAAAATACGCAGTATTTT

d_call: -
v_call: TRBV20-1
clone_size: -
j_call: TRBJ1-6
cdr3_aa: CSARQGSSYNSPLHF
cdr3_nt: TGCAGTGCTAGACAGGGGAGCTCCTATAATTCACCCCTCCACTTT

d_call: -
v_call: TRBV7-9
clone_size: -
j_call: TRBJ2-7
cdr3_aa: CASSQTDGRQYF
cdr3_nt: TGTGCCAGCAGCCAAACGGATGGGAGGCAGTACTTC